These T cell receptor beta chains were read from a single sample in a study of T cell responses to AZD1222 COVID-19 vaccine. Some clones are missing from TCRdb's copy, which holds only in-frame ones; the method was immunoSEQ multiplex PCR. This table holds about 140,000 clones, 70% to 90% found once. The material sequenced was peripheral blood, taken on day 0 of AZD1222 vaccination. Every receptor here comes from an adult in good health. Both conserved end residues are part of each CDR3. Each record gives: J gene, CDR3 length, D gene, V gene, clone size, CDR3 protein, CDR3 DNA. A D gene is named only where the DNA matches it firmly. Rows give clone size only sometimes, using once, few, many, or a class for an expanded clone.

J gene: TRBJ2-1; CDR3 length: 13; D gene: TRBD2; V gene: TRBV7-2; clone size: once; CDR3 protein: CASSFGSPGGQFF; CDR3 DNA: TGTGCCAGCAGCTTTGGGAGCCCGGGAGGGCAGTTCTTC
J gene: TRBJ1-1; CDR3 length: 14; D gene: -; V gene: TRBV15; clone size: -; CDR3 protein: CATSRGGGRAEAFF; CDR3 DNA: TGTGCCACCAGCAGAGGAGGGGGAAGGGCTGAAGCTTTCTTT
J gene: TRBJ2-3; CDR3 length: 17; D gene: TRBD2; V gene: TRBV6-1; clone size: -; CDR3 protein: CASSVVASGGWTDTQYF; CDR3 DNA: TGTGCCAGCAGTGTAGTGGCTAGCGGGGGTTGGACAGATACGCAGTATTTT
J gene: TRBJ1-1; CDR3 length: 13; D gene: TRBD1; V gene: TRBV29-1; clone size: -; CDR3 protein: CSTIQGTNTEAFF; CDR3 DNA: TGCAGCACCATACAGGGGACAAACACTGAAGCTTTCTTT
J gene: TRBJ2-7; CDR3 length: 11; D gene: -; V gene: TRBV28; clone size: -; CDR3 protein: CASSSRGEQYF; CDR3 DNA: TGTGCCAGCAGTTCGAGGGGTGAGCAGTACTTC
J gene: TRBJ1-2; CDR3 length: 14; D gene: -; V gene: TRBV3-1/TRBV3-2; clone size: -; CDR3 protein: CASSQGTVAYGYTF; CDR3 DNA: TGTGCCAGCAGCCAAGGGACGGTGGCCTATGGCTACACCTTC
J gene: TRBJ2-5; CDR3 length: 10; D gene: -; V gene: TRBV29-1; clone size: -; CDR3 protein: CSVGDETQYF; CDR3 DNA: TGCAGCGTTGGGGACGAGACCCAGTACTTC
J gene: TRBJ2-7; CDR3 length: 18; D gene: -; V gene: TRBV5-1; clone size: -; CDR3 protein: CASSSGGGRIGASYEQYF; CDR3 DNA: TGCGCCAGCAGCTCTGGGGGAGGCCGGATCGGGGCCTCCTACGAGCAGTACTTC
J gene: TRBJ2-7; CDR3 length: 18; D gene: TRBD2; V gene: TRBV7-6; clone size: -; CDR3 protein: CASSLEASGGGKTYEQYF; CDR3 DNA: TGTGCCAGCAGCTTAGAGGCTAGCGGGGGGGGAAAAACCTACGAGCAGTACTTC
J gene: TRBJ2-3; CDR3 length: 21; D gene: TRBD2; V gene: TRBV14; clone size: -; CDR3 protein: CASSPGMLTSGGNPSTDTQYF; CDR3 DNA: TGTGCCAGCAGCCCAGGAATGCTGACTAGCGGGGGGAACCCGAGCACAGATACGCAGTATTTT
J gene: TRBJ1-3; CDR3 length: 14; D gene: -; V gene: TRBV6-5; clone size: -; CDR3 protein: CASSYSRTGNTIYF; CDR3 DNA: TGTGCCAGCAGTTACTCGCGCACCGGAAACACCATATATTTT
J gene: TRBJ2-2; CDR3 length: 15; D gene: -; V gene: TRBV5-1; clone size: -; CDR3 protein: CASSPGRMNTGELFF; CDR3 DNA: TGCGCCAGCAGCCCGGGACGGATGAACACCGGGGAGCTGTTTTTT
J gene: TRBJ1-2; CDR3 length: 14; D gene: TRBD1; V gene: TRBV2; clone size: -; CDR3 protein: CASSPRGQGYGYTF; CDR3 DNA: TGTGCCAGCAGTCCAAGGGGGCAAGGCTATGGCTACACCTTC
J gene: TRBJ1-2; CDR3 length: 20; D gene: -; V gene: TRBV1; clone size: once; CDR3 protein: CTSSQDRSGARAAFNYGYTF; CDR3 DNA: TGCACCAGCAGCCAAGATCGGAGTGGGGCCAGGGCGGCCTTTAACTATGGCTACACCTTC
J gene: TRBJ1-6; CDR3 length: 15; D gene: -; V gene: TRBV19; clone size: -; CDR3 protein: CASSIVAQGDSPLHF; CDR3 DNA: TGTGCCAGTAGTATAGTAGCACAGGGAGATTCACCCCTCCACTTT
J gene: TRBJ2-2; CDR3 length: 14; D gene: -; V gene: TRBV5-1; clone size: -; CDR3 protein: CASSLRLEAGELFF; CDR3 DNA: TGCGCCAGCAGCTTGAGACTAGAGGCCGGGGAGCTGTTTTTT
J gene: TRBJ2-2; CDR3 length: 16; D gene: TRBD1; V gene: TRBV27; clone size: -; CDR3 protein: CASSPPDRVLTGELFF; CDR3 DNA: TGTGCCAGCAGTCCTCCGGACAGGGTGTTGACCGGGGAGCTGTTTTTT
J gene: TRBJ1-1; CDR3 length: 11; D gene: -; V gene: TRBV19; clone size: -; CDR3 protein: CASAIYTEAFF; CDR3 DNA: TGTGCCAGTGCGATTTACACTGAAGCTTTCTTT
J gene: TRBJ1-1; CDR3 length: 16; D gene: -; V gene: TRBV18; clone size: -; CDR3 protein: CASSPRGISMNTEAFF; CDR3 DNA: TGTGCCAGCTCACCACGGGGGATCTCGATGAACACTGAAGCTTTCTTT
J gene: TRBJ2-7; CDR3 length: 14; D gene: -; V gene: TRBV15; clone size: -; CDR3 protein: CATSVRDTRYEQYF; CDR3 DNA: TGTGCCACCAGCGTCCGGGACACGCGTTACGAGCAGTACTTC
J gene: TRBJ1-6; CDR3 length: 15; D gene: -; V gene: TRBV11-2; clone size: -; CDR3 protein: CASSLVQGYNSPLHF; CDR3 DNA: TGTGCCAGCAGCTTAGTGCAGGGCTATAATTCACCCCTCCACTTT
J gene: TRBJ1-1; CDR3 length: 13; D gene: -; V gene: TRBV11-3; clone size: -; CDR3 protein: CASSPEGNTEAFF; CDR3 DNA: TGTGCCAGCAGCCCCGAGGGGAACACTGAAGCTTTCTTT
J gene: TRBJ2-1; CDR3 length: 15; D gene: -; V gene: TRBV3-1/TRBV3-2; clone size: -; CDR3 protein: CASSRVGGSYNEQFF; CDR3 DNA: TGTGCCAGCTCCCGGGTGGGGGGCTCCTACAATGAGCAGTTCTTC
J gene: TRBJ1-5; CDR3 length: 15; D gene: -; V gene: TRBV21-1; clone size: few; CDR3 protein: CASSKVMRQGQPQHF; CDR3 DNA: TGTGCCAGCAGCAAAGTAATGAGGCAGGGTCAGCCCCAGCATTTT
J gene: TRBJ1-1; CDR3 length: 12; D gene: -; V gene: TRBV10-3; clone size: -; CDR3 protein: CAISPMNTEAFF; CDR3 DNA: TGTGCCATCAGTCCTATGAACACTGAAGCTTTCTTT
J gene: TRBJ2-2; CDR3 length: 17; D gene: TRBD2; V gene: TRBV27; clone size: -; CDR3 protein: CASSLYTSGGPTGELFF; CDR3 DNA: TGTGCCAGCAGTTTATATACTAGCGGGGGTCCAACCGGGGAGCTGTTTTTT
J gene: TRBJ2-7; CDR3 length: 13; D gene: TRBD1; V gene: TRBV2; clone size: -; CDR3 protein: CASRTQGTYEQYF; CDR3 DNA: TGTGCCAGCAGGACACAGGGGACCTACGAGCAGTACTTC
J gene: TRBJ2-1; CDR3 length: 15; D gene: TRBD2; V gene: TRBV7-2; clone size: -; CDR3 protein: CASSSGLAVYNEQFF; CDR3 DNA: TGTGCCAGCAGCTCTGGCCTAGCGGTATACAATGAGCAGTTCTTC
J gene: TRBJ1-5; CDR3 length: 14; D gene: TRBD1; V gene: TRBV7-9; clone size: -; CDR3 protein: CASSAGTGDRPQHF; CDR3 DNA: TGTGCCAGCAGCGCCGGAACAGGGGACCGGCCCCAGCATTTT
J gene: TRBJ1-1; CDR3 length: 16; D gene: TRBD1; V gene: TRBV5-1; clone size: -; CDR3 protein: CASSLDRGRMNTEAFF; CDR3 DNA: TGCGCCAGCAGCTTAGACAGGGGCCGGATGAACACTGAAGCTTTCTTT
J gene: TRBJ2-1; CDR3 length: 15; D gene: -; V gene: TRBV3-1/TRBV3-2; clone size: -; CDR3 protein: CASSRGWSADNEQFF; CDR3 DNA: TGTGCCAGCAGCCGAGGGTGGTCGGCCGACAATGAGCAGTTCTTC
J gene: TRBJ2-1; CDR3 length: 15; D gene: -; V gene: TRBV7-9; clone size: -; CDR3 protein: CASSLAQDSYDEQFF; CDR3 DNA: TGTGCCAGCAGCTTAGCTCAGGACTCCTACGATGAGCAGTTCTTC
J gene: TRBJ1-1; CDR3 length: 12; D gene: -; V gene: TRBV12-3/TRBV12-4; clone size: few; CDR3 protein: CASSRGNTEAFF; CDR3 DNA: TGTGCCAGCAGTCGTGGCAACACTGAAGCTTTCTTT
J gene: TRBJ1-1; CDR3 length: 13; D gene: -; V gene: TRBV10-2; clone size: -; CDR3 protein: CASSEWGSTEAFF; CDR3 DNA: TGCGCCAGCAGTGAATGGGGTTCCACTGAAGCTTTCTTT
J gene: TRBJ2-1; CDR3 length: 14; D gene: TRBD2; V gene: TRBV20-1; clone size: -; CDR3 protein: CSASSQRGYNEQFF; CDR3 DNA: TGCAGTGCTAGTTCCCAGCGGGGGTACAATGAGCAGTTCTTC
J gene: TRBJ2-2; CDR3 length: 18; D gene: TRBD1; V gene: TRBV27; clone size: once; CDR3 protein: CASSFRSPGQGDTGELFF; CDR3 DNA: TGTGCCAGCAGTTTCCGTTCCCCGGGACAGGGAGACACCGGGGAGCTGTTTTTT
J gene: TRBJ1-2; CDR3 length: 13; D gene: -; V gene: TRBV30; clone size: -; CDR3 protein: CAWSVNPNYGYTF; CDR3 DNA: TGTGCCTGGAGTGTGAACCCAAACTATGGCTACACCTTC
J gene: TRBJ2-3; CDR3 length: 15; D gene: -; V gene: TRBV10-2; clone size: once; CDR3 protein: CASSEPGGRSDTQYF; CDR3 DNA: TGCGCCAGCAGTGAGCCTGGGGGGAGATCAGATACGCAGTATTTT
J gene: TRBJ2-3; CDR3 length: 12; D gene: -; V gene: TRBV3-1/TRBV3-2; clone size: -; CDR3 protein: CASSQVGYTQYF; CDR3 DNA: TGTGCCAGCAGCCAAGTGGGTTATACGCAGTATTTT
J gene: TRBJ2-7; CDR3 length: 15; D gene: -; V gene: TRBV11-2; clone size: -; CDR3 protein: CASSLDRQSYYEQYF; CDR3 DNA: TGTGCCAGCAGCTTAGATCGACAGTCTTACTACGAGCAGTACTTC
J gene: TRBJ1-3; CDR3 length: 15; D gene: TRBD1; V gene: TRBV6-5; clone size: -; CDR3 protein: CASSYKGQYIDTIYF; CDR3 DNA: TGTGCCAGCAGTTACAAGGGACAGTACATCGACACCATATATTTT
J gene: TRBJ1-1; CDR3 length: 13; D gene: -; V gene: TRBV12-3/TRBV12-4; clone size: -; CDR3 protein: CASGGQLNTEAFF; CDR3 DNA: TGTGCCAGCGGAGGACAGCTGAACACTGAAGCTTTCTTT
J gene: TRBJ2-1; CDR3 length: 17; D gene: -; V gene: TRBV6-2/TRBV6-3; clone size: -; CDR3 protein: CASSYLLGTLYYNEQFF; CDR3 DNA: TGTGCCAGCAGTTACCTACTTGGGACTTTGTACTACAATGAGCAGTTCTTC
J gene: TRBJ1-2; CDR3 length: 12; D gene: TRBD1; V gene: TRBV2; clone size: -; CDR3 protein: CASRTGGKGYTF; CDR3 DNA: TGTGCCAGCAGGACAGGGGGCAAGGGCTACACCTTC
J gene: TRBJ2-7; CDR3 length: 12; D gene: -; V gene: TRBV7-2; clone size: -; CDR3 protein: CASSPGAYEQYF; CDR3 DNA: TGTGCCAGCAGCCCCGGGGCCTACGAGCAGTACTTC
J gene: TRBJ1-5; CDR3 length: 13; D gene: -; V gene: TRBV18; clone size: -; CDR3 protein: CASSKDRDQPQHF; CDR3 DNA: TGTGCCAGCTCCAAAGACCGGGATCAGCCCCAGCATTTT
J gene: TRBJ2-5; CDR3 length: 15; D gene: -; V gene: TRBV18; clone size: -; CDR3 protein: CASSPAGSAGETQYF; CDR3 DNA: TGTGCCAGCTCACCCGCCGGGAGTGCTGGGGAGACCCAGTACTTC
J gene: TRBJ1-1; CDR3 length: 14; D gene: -; V gene: TRBV11-2; clone size: -; CDR3 protein: CASSRGGGGAEAFF; CDR3 DNA: TGTGCCAGCAGTCGCGGGGGGGGCGGCGCTGAAGCTTTCTTT
J gene: TRBJ1-5; CDR3 length: 17; D gene: -; V gene: TRBV18; clone size: -; CDR3 protein: CASSPQKQDLRYQPQHF; CDR3 DNA: TGTGCCAGCTCACCACAAAAGCAGGACTTACGCTATCAGCCCCAGCATTTT
J gene: TRBJ1-1; CDR3 length: 13; D gene: TRBD1; V gene: TRBV7-8; clone size: -; CDR3 protein: CASSVGQGEGAFF; CDR3 DNA: TGTGCCAGCAGCGTGGGACAGGGAGAGGGAGCTTTCTTT
J gene: TRBJ2-7; CDR3 length: 11; D gene: -; V gene: TRBV30; clone size: -; CDR3 protein: CAWSVAAEQYF; CDR3 DNA: TGTGCCTGGAGTGTTGCAGCCGAGCAGTACTTC
J gene: TRBJ2-7; CDR3 length: 12; D gene: -; V gene: TRBV15; clone size: -; CDR3 protein: CATSRDRNEQYF; CDR3 DNA: TGTGCCACCAGCAGAGATCGAAACGAGCAGTACTTC
J gene: TRBJ1-1; CDR3 length: 14; D gene: TRBD1; V gene: TRBV19; clone size: -; CDR3 protein: CASSDRGLETEAFF; CDR3 DNA: TGTGCCAGTAGTGACAGGGGTTTGGAGACTGAAGCTTTCTTT
J gene: TRBJ2-7; CDR3 length: 13; D gene: -; V gene: TRBV27; clone size: few; CDR3 protein: CASSLPGAYEQYF; CDR3 DNA: TGTGCCAGCAGTTTACCCGGGGCCTACGAGCAGTACTTC
J gene: TRBJ1-2; CDR3 length: 16; D gene: TRBD1; V gene: TRBV6-6; clone size: -; CDR3 protein: CASSLTGGISGYGYTF; CDR3 DNA: TGTGCCAGCAGTCTGACAGGGGGCATTTCTGGCTATGGCTACACCTTC
J gene: TRBJ2-3; CDR3 length: 16; D gene: -; V gene: TRBV9; clone size: -; CDR3 protein: CASSPGLEKGGGTQYF; CDR3 DNA: TGTGCCAGCAGCCCCGGACTGGAGAAAGGAGGAGGGACGCAGTATTTT
J gene: TRBJ2-7; CDR3 length: 14; D gene: -; V gene: TRBV7-2; clone size: -; CDR3 protein: CASSIQGSSYEQYF; CDR3 DNA: TGTGCCAGCAGCATACAGGGCTCGAGCTACGAGCAGTACTTC
J gene: TRBJ2-1; CDR3 length: 16; D gene: -; V gene: TRBV19; clone size: -; CDR3 protein: CASIGGGRWYSNEQFF; CDR3 DNA: TGTGCCTCCATAGGGGGTGGACGGTGGTATAGCAATGAGCAGTTCTTC
J gene: TRBJ2-3; CDR3 length: 15; D gene: -; V gene: TRBV10-2; clone size: -; CDR3 protein: CASSEPADTGLPQYF; CDR3 DNA: TGCGCCAGCAGTGAGCCAGCAGATACGGGACTGCCGCAGTATTTT